One TCR beta chain is described in this entry. The V gene lost 7 bases and the J gene lost 4 bases, with 14 bases spanning the gap. The CDR3 spans 13 residues. Germline V gene data show CDR1 as SGHNT and CDR2 as YYREEE (reference sequence). These data come from a study of T cell responses to AZD1222 COVID-19 vaccine. Generated by immunoSEQ multiplex PCR, the TCRdb table keeps only in-frame clones and is missing some. The table has 100,000 to 150,000 clones, around 90% seen once. Source: peripheral blood, taken on day 0 of AZD1222 vaccination. This chain uses TRBV5-4 with TRBJ1-1, with D possibly being TRBD1 (6 bases). This TCR derives from an adult in good health. Here the CDR3 DNA reads TGTGCCAGCCGCGATGTGGACAGCACTGAAGCTTTCTTT. Its protein is CASRDVDSTEAFF.